The clone carrying this T cell receptor (beta chain) showed up just a few times. Its antigen remains unknown. This sample was taken from a study of identical twins. A universal primer binding site was introduced by template switching. The final cDNA contained unique molecular identifiers. TCRdb reprocessed the 5' RACE reads via MiXCR and lists one record per CDR3 protein. The data contain 400,000 to 500,000 distinct CDR3 sequences, around 15% of them singletons. The germline V gene encodes CDR1 MGHDK and CDR2 SYGVNS. V lost 7 bases, J lost 1 base, and 10 bases lay in between. The CDR3 contains 13 residues. Whole-study findings and limits: Fewer insertions were carried by abundant cord blood beta clonotypes, but none was seen in memory repertoires. Within twin pairs, the out-of-frame alpha sequences they shared showed excess low generation probability. Potential partial confounding of zero-insertion analyses by invariant MAIT and iNKT cells was noted.

The same specimen was also included in a second study, on yellow fever vaccine responses in identical twins.

This receptor was identified in a woman younger than 35 in good health. The chain recombines TRBV25-1 with TRBJ2-5; D unclear. Source material: CD4+ T cells sorted from blood. Written as DNA, the CDR3 is TGTGCCAGCAACCGAGGCAGCCAAGAGACCCAGTACTTC. The encoded protein is CASNRGSQETQYF.